These T cell receptor beta chains were read from a single sample in a study of tumor-infiltrating lymphocytes in primary liver carcinoma. TCRdb independently ran MiXCR on the multiplex PCR reads; one entry per CDR3 protein. There are 84,000 or so distinct CDR3 sequences in the sample; about three quarters occur only once, and just under 20% lies in the top ten. What was sequenced was liver tumor tissue from sampling region 1. Every receptor here comes from a middle-aged man with primary liver carcinoma and hepatitis B virus infection. Each CDR3 is given with its conserved first and last residue. D genes are given only for firm matches. Where a row states a size, it is once, few, many or the class of an expanded clone; other rows omit it.

CDR3 protein,CDR3 DNA,D gene,clone size,V gene,CDR3 length,J gene
CASSSDSLAGGGWWRNGQFF,TGTGCCAGCAGCTCAGATTCACTAGCGGGAGGGGGATGGTGGAGGAATGGGCAGTTCTTC,TRBD2,-,TRBV11-2,20,TRBJ2-1
CATRTIHSGGYEKYF,TGTGCCACCAGGACCATCCATAGCGGGGGGTACGAGAAGTACTTC,TRBD2,-,TRBV6-5,15,TRBJ2-7
CASSFLTGVNEKLFF,TGTGCCAGCAGTTTCCTGACAGGGGTAAATGAAAAACTGTTTTTT,TRBD1,-,TRBV28,15,TRBJ1-4
CASSQELAAGGYPNTGELFF,TGCGCCAGCAGCCAAGAATTGGCGGCGGGAGGTTATCCGAACACCGGGGAGCTGTTTTTT,TRBD2,many,TRBV4-1,20,TRBJ2-2
CAGSVRQGPAEDTQCF,TGTGCCGGCAGTGTGCGACAGGGACCTGCTGAGGATACGCAGTGTTTT,TRBD1,-,TRBV6-1,16,TRBJ2-3
CAISESPGRGARTSYYEELF,TGTGCCATCAGTGAGTCGCCCGGACGGGGGGCTAGGACCTCCTACTATGAGGAGCTCTTC,-,-,TRBV10-3,20,TRBJ2-1
CASSEARMEWSGANILTF,TGTGCCAGCAGTGAAGCTAGGATGGAGTGGTCTGGGGCCAACATCCTGACTTTC,-,-,TRBV6-1,18,TRBJ2-6
CASSGTGGNQPQHF,TGTGCCAGCAGTGGGACAGGGGGCAATCAGCCCCAGCATTTT,TRBD1,many,TRBV6-4,14,TRBJ1-5
CASNSSTLRDSYGYTF,TGTGCCAGCAACTCATCAACGCTCCGGGACAGTTATGGCTACACCTTC,TRBD1,-,TRBV7-8,16,TRBJ1-2
CASCSERAQETQYF,TGCGCCAGCTGCTCGGAGCGGGCCCAAGAGACCCAGTACTTC,-,-,TRBV11-2,14,TRBJ2-5
CSVFGLADRSSADTQYF,TGCAGCGTCTTCGGACTAGCGGACAGATCTAGCGCAGATACGCAGTATTTT,TRBD2,-,TRBV29-1,17,TRBJ2-3
CSISGGPVRDTRYF,TGCAGCATTTCGGGAGGGCCGGTGAGAGATACGCGGTATTTT,TRBD2,-,TRBV29-1,14,TRBJ2-3
CANSSGPGRGSYEQYF,TGTGCCAACAGCTCTGGTCCGGGACGGGGTTCCTACGAGCAGTACTTC,-,-,TRBV11-1,16,TRBJ2-7
CASRGGGGSETQYF,TGTGCCAGCAGAGGAGGGGGAGGATCAGAGACCCAGTACTTC,-,-,TRBV12-3/TRBV12-4,14,TRBJ2-5
CASSYSSTNGRVGGSF,TGTGCCAGCAGCTACTCTTCGACTAACGGGAGGGTAGGCGGGTCCTTC,TRBD2,-,TRBV11-2,16,TRBJ2-1
CASSLDRDRGRRYTEAIF,TGTGCTAGCAGCTTAGATAGGGACAGGGGGCGCCGATACACTGAAGCTATCTTT,TRBD1,-,TRBV11-2,18,TRBJ1-1
CTSSLAGGSTDTRYF,TGTACCAGCAGCTTAGCCGGCGGTAGCACAGATACGCGGTATTTT,-,-,TRBV7-9,15,TRBJ2-3
CANSLALAGGGRYF,TGTGCCAACAGCTTGGCCCTAGCGGGAGGCGGGCGGTACTTC,TRBD2,once,TRBV7-8,14,TRBJ2-7
CASSLEFRTSGRPDTQYF,TGTGCCAGCAGCTTGGAGTTTCGGACTAGCGGGAGGCCAGATACGCAGTATTTT,TRBD2,many,TRBV5-4,18,TRBJ2-3
CASIAGLGGEKPFF,TGTGCCAGCATCGCCGGACTCGGCGGTGAAAAACCGTTTTTT,-,-,TRBV12-3/TRBV12-4,14,TRBJ1-4
CSVGGGSRGYTF,TGCAGCGTTGGGGGGGGCTCGAGAGGCTACACCTTC,-,-,TRBV29-1,12,TRBJ1-2
CASSNLGTQYF,TGTGCCAGCAGTAACCTTGGGACCCAGTACTTC,-,many,TRBV12-3/TRBV12-4,11,TRBJ2-5
CASRTYETMNTEAFF,TGTGCCAGTAGAACATACGAGACCATGAACACTGAAGCTTTCTTT,-,many,TRBV19,15,TRBJ1-1
CTNRPGQRASTEAFF,TGCACCAACAGGCCTGGACAGAGGGCAAGCACTGAAGCTTTCTTT,-,-,TRBV4-1,15,TRBJ1-1
CASSLVRDSFYEQYF,TGCGCCAGCAGCTTAGTTCGGGATAGCTTCTACGAGCAGTACTTC,-,-,TRBV4-1,15,TRBJ2-7
CSGLPVQEVDVQFF,TGCAGCGGGTTGCCGGTACAGGAGGTGGATGTGCAGTTCTTC,-,once,TRBV29-1,14,TRBJ2-1
CASTWGLSGANVLTF,TGTGCCAGTACATGGGGGCTGTCTGGGGCCAACGTCCTGACTTTC,-,few,TRBV2,15,TRBJ2-6
CAWSRKTGIPPYTGELFF,TGTGCCTGGAGTCGTAAAACAGGGATCCCCCCCTACACCGGGGAGCTGTTTTTT,-,many,TRBV30,18,TRBJ2-2
CANSEGDGGEQFF,TGCGCCAATAGTGAGGGAGATGGGGGTGAGCAGTTCTTC,-,-,TRBV10-1,13,TRBJ2-1
CASRSLLLQETQYF,TGTGCCAGCAGATCCTTACTCCTACAAGAGACCCAGTACTTC,-,-,TRBV6-5,14,TRBJ2-5
CAICESPSGSTGELFF,TGTGCCATCTGTGAGTCACCTAGCGGGAGCACCGGGGAACTGTTTTTT,TRBD2,-,TRBV10-3,16,TRBJ2-2
CAISESAPGQGLSEKLFF,TGTGCCATCAGTGAGTCGGCCCCGGGACAGGGCTTGAGCGAAAAACTGTTTTTT,TRBD1,few,TRBV10-3,18,TRBJ1-4
CSVVAGGSYEQYF,-,-,once,TRBV29-1,13,TRBJ2-7
CASGLRDRPNYGHTF,TGTGCCAGCGGTCTCCGGGACAGGCCTAACTATGGCCACACCTTT,TRBD1,-,TRBV12-3/TRBV12-4,15,TRBJ1-2
CSAVKGGDSQPQHF,TGCAGTGCCGTCAAGGGGGGGGACTCTCAGCCCCAGCATTTT,-,many,TRBV20-1,14,TRBJ1-5
CASSSTGIGEKLFF,TGTGCCAGCAGCTCCACAGGGATCGGGGAAAAACTGTTTTTT,-,many,TRBV7-9,14,TRBJ1-4
CVSSLGLVGEVDNGQFF,TGTGTCAGCAGCCTGGGATTAGTGGGAGAAGTTGACAATGGGCAGTTCTTC,-,-,TRBV11-1,17,TRBJ2-1
CASDLALAGGTDTQYF,TGTGCCAGCGACTTAGCGCTAGCGGGAGGGACAGATACGCAGTATTTT,TRBD2,-,TRBV7-9,16,TRBJ2-3
CASSSSVQETQYF,TGTGCCAGCAGTTCTAGCGTTCAAGAGACCCAGTACTTC,-,many,TRBV28,13,TRBJ2-5
CASGPGGDEALF,TGTGCTAGTGGTCCTGGTGGAGACGAAGCTCTCTTT,-,once,TRBV12-5,12,TRBJ1-1
CASSSLAGGPAKNIQYF,TGCGCCAGCAGCTCTCTAGCGGGAGGGCCGGCCAAAAACATTCAGTACTTC,TRBD2,few,TRBV5-1,17,TRBJ2-4
CASSQSPGGTFNEQFF,TGTGCCAGCAGCCAAAGTCCCGGGGGAACCTTCAATGAGCAGTTCTTC,-,-,TRBV27,16,TRBJ2-1
CVSSLSPYGDQPQHF,TGTGTCAGCAGTCTGAGCCCCTACGGGGATCAGCCCCAGCATTTT,-,few,TRBV6-1,15,TRBJ1-5
CASSFDSDRSSYEQYF,TGTGCCAGCAGTTTCGACAGTGACCGTAGCTCCTACGAGCAGTACTTC,-,-,TRBV28,16,TRBJ2-7
CASSPRGRLEYNEQFF,TGTGCCAGCAGCCCGCGAGGAAGGCTCGAGTACAATGAGCAATTCTTC,-,once,TRBV6-5,16,TRBJ2-1
CVSSTSGSTYNDQFF,TGTGTCAGCAGCACGAGCGGGAGCACCTACAATGATCAGTTCTTC,TRBD2,-,TRBV5-5,15,TRBJ2-1
CASSSWGLGAGSTEAFF,TGTGCCAGCAGTTCATGGGGCCTTGGGGCGGGGAGCACTGAAGCTTTCTTT,-,few,TRBV2,17,TRBJ1-1
CASSPGALINEQFF,TGTGCCAGCAGCCCAGGGGCACTTATCAATGAGCAGTTCTTC,-,many,TRBV28,14,TRBJ2-1
CASSLRILAGGQETQDF,TGTGCCAGCAGCTTACGTATCCTAGCGGGGGGACAAGAGACCCAGGATTTC,TRBD2,-,TRBV11-2,17,TRBJ2-5
CASGPDGDEAFF,TGTGCTAGTGGTCCTGATGGAGACGAAGCTTTCTTT,-,-,TRBV12-5,12,TRBJ1-1
CVASDSQNTEAFF,TGTGTCGCCAGTGATTCACAGAACACTGAAGCTTTCTTT,-,once,TRBV24-1,13,TRBJ1-1
CASSLDRGGVRPNSGELSF,TGTGCCAGCAGCTTAGATCGAGGGGGTGTGCGCCCGAACAGCGGGGAGCTGTCTTTT,-,-,TRBV11-2,19,TRBJ2-2
CASSSGTSGSRAEQFF,TGTGCCAGCAGCTCAGGGACTAGCGGGAGTAGGGCTGAGCAGTTCTTC,TRBD2,many,TRBV5-4,16,TRBJ2-1
CASSLDWAGAEYEQYF,TGTGCCAGCAGCTTAGATTGGGCTGGGGCAGAGTACGAGCAGTACTTC,-,few,TRBV11-2,16,TRBJ2-7
CASSIDITNTGELFF,TGTGCCAGCAGTATTGACATAACGAACACCGGGGAACTGTTTTTT,-,-,TRBV6-1,15,TRBJ2-2
CASSLAHYIDTQYF,TGTGCCAGCAGCTTGGCACACTACATAGATACGCAGTATTTT,-,-,TRBV11-2,14,TRBJ2-3
CASSFAGGPSEQFF,TGTGCCAGCAGCTTTGCGGGAGGGCCAAGTGAGCAGTTCTTC,TRBD2,many,TRBV7-9,14,TRBJ2-1
CAISQDLREGAYEQYF,TGTGCCATCAGCCAAGATCTGCGGGAGGGTGCCTACGAGCAGTACTTC,TRBD2,-,TRBV4-1,16,TRBJ2-7
CAWSVGISYEQYF,TGTGCCTGGAGTGTAGGGATCTCCTACGAGCAGTACTTC,-,many,TRBV30,13,TRBJ2-7